Listed here is a single T cell receptor beta chain. TCRdb's table, derived via immunoSEQ multiplex PCR, lists solely in-frame clones and lacks some. The sample lists around 160,000 clones, roughly nine tenths occurring once. The sample originates from a study of blood T cell repertoires in COVID-19. This CDR3 has 13 residues. Trimming stripped 5 bases from V and 2 bases from J, with 9 bases between. The TCR comes from a man in his sixties with acute or convalescent COVID-19. The sample consisted of peripheral blood. The chain recombines TRBV12-3 or TRBV12-4 with TRBJ1-2; D unresolved. The CDR3 coding sequence is TGTGCCAGCAGTGCGAATAGAAACTATGGCTACACCTTC. Translated: CASSANRNYGYTF.